Below, 9 T cell receptor beta chains from the same sample are listed, as sequenced in a study of CD8 T cells in Susac syndrome. An input of roughly 0.5 to 1 ug of RNA was subjected to reverse transcription using random hexamers. One entry per CDR3 protein, called by TCRdb with MiXCR from the immunoSEQ multiplex PCR reads. The sample carries under 200,000 distinct CDR3 sequences, 90% to 95% recorded once. Material: CD4+ T cells from PBMCs. The receptors originated from a human donor with Susac syndrome.

The rearrangement links TRBV9 to TRBJ1-1; D gene ambiguous. This CDR3 contains 12 residues. Per the germline V gene, CDR1 is SGDLS and CDR2 is YYNGEE. V lost 8 bases and J 0 bases, leaving 8 bases between the germline ends. The CDR3 bases are TGTGCCAGTGGGCGGCTGAACACTGAAGCTTTCTTT. It encodes CASGRLNTEAFF.

In this sample, this clonotype turned up once. The chain combines TRBV6-5 with TRBJ2-5, with TRBD2 matching over 13 bases. V shed 2 bases and J 0 bases; nucleotides not matched to a gene: 3. The germline CDR1 and CDR2 sequences are MNHEY and SVGAGI. This CDR3 spans 17 amino acids. In nucleotides, the CDR3 is TGTGCCAGCAGTTACAGGGGACTAGCGGGATACCAAGAGACCCAGTACTTC. This gives the protein CASSYRGLAGYQETQYF.

This chain uses TRBV29-1 with TRBJ1-1, with 9 positions matching TRBD1. The CDR3 runs to 12 residues. The ends lost 7 bases at V and 4 bases at J; junction bases unmatched: 4. Germline V CDR1 and CDR2: SQVTM, ANQGSEA. The CDR3, as DNA: TGCAGCGGAAACAGGGGGCCCACTGAAGCTTTCTTT. This encodes CSGNRGPTEAFF. The complete variable domain, with remaining parts taken from reference TRBV29-1 and TRBJ1-1, reads SAVISQKPSRDICQRGTSLTIQCQVDSQVTMMFWYRQQPGQSLTLIATANQGSEATYESGFVIDKFPISRPNLTFSTLTVSNMSPEDSSIYLCSGNRGPTEAFFGQGTRLTVV.

About this clonotype: A junction end diverges from the germline sequence, so it may reflect a read error. The rearrangement links TRBV12-3 or TRBV12-4 to TRBJ1-4; 7 bases agree with TRBD1. This CDR3 has 17 residues. The CDR3 DNA reads as TGTGCCAGCAGTTTAGCACAGGGGTACCCAACAAATGAAAAACTGTTTTTT. Its translation: CASSLAQGYPTNEKLFF.

The chain is built from TRBV11-2 and TRBJ2-7, with 7 positions matching TRBD1. Trimming removed 5 bases from V and 3 bases from J; junction bases left unmatched: 10. CDR1 is SGHAT and CDR2 is FQNNGV in the germline V gene. The CDR3 totals 15 residues. The CDR3 spells CASSPDPGQNYEQYF. The CDR3 DNA follows: TGTGCCAGCAGCCCGGACCCGGGACAGAACTACGAGCAGTACTTC.

The V gene is TRBV6-5, the J gene TRBJ2-2; D remains ambiguous. The CDR3 is 14 amino acids. V shed 0 bases and J shed 4 bases, with 6 bases lying between them. CDR1 is MNHEY, CDR2 SVGAGI, per germline. The CDR3 DNA follows: TGTGCCAGCAGTTACTCTCGGATCACCGGGGAGCTGTTTTTT. Translated: CASSYSRITGELFF.

J is TRBJ2-7 and V is TRBV5-1, with D perhaps matching TRBD1 (5 bases). This CDR3 spans 14 amino acids. V was pared by 0 bases and J by 6 bases, with 13 bases between. Germline CDR1 reads SGHRS; CDR2 reads YFSETQ. The CDR3 coding sequence is TGCGCCAGCAGCTTGGATTGGGGCGGCGGCGAGCAGTACTTC. Encoded protein: CASSLDWGGGEQYF.

V and J are TRBV6-6 and TRBJ1-5; D not resolved. Trimming cost V 5 bases and J 5 bases, with 7 bases left between them. The CDR3 is made up of 12 amino acids. Germline-derived CDR1 and CDR2 are MNHNY and SVGAGI (reference sequence). CDR3 sequence (DNA): TGTGCCAGCAGTCCGACTGATCAGCCCCAGCATTTT. The encoded protein is CASSPTDQPQHF.

This chain joins TRBV6-2 or TRBV6-3 and TRBJ2-6; D possibly corresponds to TRBD2 (6 bases). V gave up 2 bases and J gave up 2 bases, with 19 bases separating them. Germline lookup yields CDR1 MNHEY and CDR2 SVGEGT. The CDR3 totals 19 residues. The CDR3 reads CASSYTGPGVMAGANVLTF. Here the CDR3 DNA reads TGTGCCAGCAGTTACACTGGACCGGGAGTAATGGCTGGGGCCAACGTCCTGACTTTC.